Shown below are 21 T cell receptor beta chains from a single sample sequenced in a study of blood T cell repertoires in COVID-19. Method: immunoSEQ multiplex PCR; TCRdb's copy keeps in-frame clones and lacks some. The sample records 100,000 to 150,000 clones, around 88% being singletons. The sample comprised peripheral blood. The receptors originated from a man in his forties or fifties with active or convalescent COVID-19.

This clone showed up just once. This chain links TRBV9 with TRBJ1-2; 10 nucleotides line up with TRBD1. Germline V lookup: CDR1 SGDLS, CDR2 YYNGEE. The junction had 13 bases not matched to a gene; V was cut back by 4 bases and J by 4 bases. The CDR3 has 17 residues. The CDR3 here is CASSQRDRGRGIYGYTF. CDR3 DNA sequence: TGTGCCAGCAGCCAGAGGGACAGGGGAAGAGGGATCTATGGCTACACCTTC.

The chain couples TRBV19 to TRBJ2-5, with 9 bases lining up with TRBD2. The CDR3 covers 16 residues. Germline V gene data show CDR1 as LNHDA and CDR2 as SQIVND (reference sequence). The V segment lost 1 base and the J segment 1 base; nucleotides outside the gene matches: 4. The CDR3 DNA follows: TGTGCCAGTAGTATAGTTCTAGCGGGACTCCAAGAGACCCAGTACTTC. Its protein product is CASSIVLAGLQETQYF.

The chain carries TRBV6-5 and TRBJ1-4, with 7 bases identical to TRBD1. CDR3 size: 16 residues. Germline CDR1 is MNHEY and CDR2 is SVGAGI. The J segment lost 8 bases and the V segment lost 0 bases, leaving 9 bases of the junction unmatched. The chain's CDR3 is CASSYSGLQGPEKLFF. CDR3 coding DNA: TGTGCCAGCAGTTACTCAGGACTACAGGGGCCCGAAAAACTGTTTTTT.

This clone was observed once. V gene TRBV5-4 combines with J gene TRBJ2-2; D is unresolved. Germline V lookup: CDR1 SGHNT, CDR2 YYREEE (reference sequence). CDR3 length equals 14 residues. Trimming removed 0 bases at V and 3 bases at J, with 6 bases between. The CDR3 DNA sequence: TGTGCCAGCAGCTTGGAGCCACACACCGGGGAGCTGTTTTTT. It is translated as CASSLEPHTGELFF. Together with reference TRBV5-4 and TRBJ2-2, the CDR3 gives the full variable domain: ETGVTQSPTHLIKTRGQQVTLRCSSQSGHNTVSWYQQALGQGPQFIFQYYREEENGRGNFPPRFSGLQFPNYSSELNVNALELDDSALYLCASSLEPHTGELFFGEGSRLTVL.

The rearrangement links TRBV10-3 to TRBJ2-3; D might be TRBD2 (7 bases). This CDR3 is built from 15 residues. V lost 4 bases and J lost 4, with 15 bases in between. Germline CDR1 and CDR2: ENHRY and SYGVKD. CDR3 sequence: CAISVIRGAADTQYF. The CDR3 DNA reads as TGTGCCATCAGTGTGATACGGGGGGCGGCAGATACGCAGTATTTT.

The chain employs TRBV10-3 and TRBJ1-5; D remains ambiguous. Trimming stripped 6 bases from V and 5 bases from J, with 8 bases between. The CDR3 runs to 12 residues. The germline CDR1 and CDR2 sequences are ENHRY and SYGVKD. The CDR3 loop is CAIRDGDQPQHF. In DNA form, the CDR3 reads TGTGCCATCAGAGACGGGGATCAGCCCCAGCATTTT.

The chain carries TRBV29-1 and TRBJ2-7; 9 bases align to TRBD1. There are 14 residues in the CDR3. Germline lookup yields CDR1 SQVTM and CDR2 ANQGSEA. The trim removed 4 bases at V and 3 bases at J, leaving 7 bases unmatched. The CDR3 DNA reads TGCAGCGTTGGCCCAACAGGGGGCCTCTACGAGCAGTACTTC. It encodes CSVGPTGGLYEQYF.

V usage is TRBV30 and J usage is TRBJ1-5, with D tentatively TRBD1 (5 bases). Germline loops: CDR1 GTSNPN, CDR2 SVGIG (reference sequence). The ends were cut back, 4 bases at V and 1 base at J, with 11 bases in the middle. The CDR3 is made up of 14 amino acids. As DNA, the CDR3 is TGTGCCTGGAAGGGGAGGGAGAGCAATCAGCCCCAGCATTTT. Its translation: CAWKGRESNQPQHF.

The genes are TRBV19 and TRBJ1-1, with D unclear. V lost 7 bases and J 3 bases, leaving 12 bases between the germline ends. CDR1 and CDR2 (germline): LNHDA, SQIVND (reference sequence). The CDR3 contains 13 residues. The CDR3 nucleotides are TGTGCCAGTATTCAGGATACGGACACTGAAGCTTTCTTT. This sequence encodes CASIQDTDTEAFF.

The rearrangement uses TRBV7-8 and TRBJ2-3; D may be TRBD1 (6 bases). This CDR3 is built from 15 residues. V lost 6 bases to trimming and J lost 2 bases, with 15 bases between them. Germline values: CDR1 SGHVS, CDR2 FQNEAQ. The CDR3 sequence is CASSAGGLPTDTQYF. The CDR3 coding sequence is TGTGCCAGCAGTGCTGGGGGCCTCCCCACAGATACGCAGTATTTT. Together with reference TRBV7-8 and TRBJ2-3, the CDR3 gives the full variable domain: GAGVSQSPRYKVAKRGQDVALRCDPISGHVSLFWYQQALGQGPEFLTYFQNEAQLDKSGLPSDRFFAERPEGSVSTLKIQRTQQEDSAVYLCASSAGGLPTDTQYFGPGTRLTVL.

The chain links TRBV4-3 to TRBJ2-7, with 10 bases identical to TRBD1. Germline assignment: CDR1 LGHNA and CDR2 YSLEER. The CDR3 has 14 residues. The V and J ends lost 4 bases and 3 bases, in that order; junction bases with no gene match: 3. The chain's CDR3 is CASSLGQGRYEQYF. CDR3 DNA sequence: TGCGCCAGCAGCCTGGGACAGGGGCGCTACGAGCAGTACTTC.

The V and J genes are TRBV30 and TRBJ1-1, with unresolved D. Looked up from germline, CDR1 is GTSNPN and CDR2 is SVGIG (reference sequence). The CDR3 contains 12 residues. V lost 1 base and J 0 bases, leaving 3 bases between the germline ends. The CDR3 is CAWSDLNTEAFF. The CDR3 DNA reads as TGTGCCTGGAGTGACTTGAACACTGAAGCTTTCTTT.

The CDR3 sequence: CASSPIPGQGNSNQPQHF. The CDR3 coding sequence is TGTGCCAGCAGCCCTATCCCGGGACAGGGGAATAGCAATCAGCCCCAGCATTTT. The chain links TRBV7-9 to TRBJ1-5, with TRBD1 matching over 10 bases. V was clipped by 5 bases and J by 0 bases; unmatched bases: 10. CDR1 and CDR2 (germline): SEHNR, FQNEAQ (reference sequence). This CDR3 comprises 18 residues. Based on the CDR3 plus reference TRBV7-9 and TRBJ1-5, the full variable domain is DTGVSQNPRHKITKRGQNVTFRCDPISEHNRLYWYRQTLGQGPEFLTYFQNEAQLEKSRLLSDRFSAERPKGSFSTLEIQRTEQGDSAMYLCASSPIPGQGNSNQPQHFGDGTRLSIL.

The CDR3: CASSLAGQEETQYF. The CDR3 DNA reads as TGCGCCAGCAGCTTGGCCGGTCAGGAAGAGACCCAGTACTTC. V gene TRBV5-1 combines with J gene TRBJ2-5; no reliable D call. Germline assignment: CDR1 SGHRS and CDR2 YFSETQ. Trimming stripped 0 bases from V and 3 bases from J, with 9 bases between. The CDR3 extends over 14 amino acids.

The chain uses TRBV21-1 and TRBJ2-5; the table gives TRBD1 as D, unverified against the DNA. TRBV21-1 is marked as a pseudogene. The CDR3 covers 15 residues. CDR3 in amino acids: CASSLRQGAQETQYF. The CDR3 DNA follows: TGTGCCAGCAGCCTTCGACAGGGGGCCCAAGAGACCCAGTACTTC.

The V call is TRBV5-4, the J call TRBJ2-1; 7 bases are a match to TRBD2. This CDR3 spans 18 amino acids. The junction had 13 bases not matched to a gene; V was cut back by 4 bases and J by 0 bases. The V gene's germline CDR1 is SGHNT and CDR2 YYREEE (reference sequence). Here the CDR3 reads CASSTQPGGVSSYNEQFF. The CDR3 coding sequence is TGTGCCAGCAGCACACAACCTGGGGGGGTAAGCTCCTACAATGAGCAGTTCTTC.

This rearrangement joins TRBV5-4 to TRBJ2-7; 9 nucleotides match TRBD2. CDR1 is SGHNT, CDR2 YYREEE, per germline (reference sequence). V shed 3 bases and J 2 bases; nucleotides not matched to a gene: 6. This CDR3 spans 15 amino acids. CDR3 amino acids: CASSSNSGSPYEQYF. The DNA of the CDR3 is TGTGCCAGCAGCTCTAATAGCGGGAGCCCCTACGAGCAGTACTTC. Full variable domain (outside the CDR3, taken from reference TRBV5-4 and TRBJ2-7): ETGVTQSPTHLIKTRGQQVTLRCSSQSGHNTVSWYQQALGQGPQFIFQYYREEENGRGNFPPRFSGLQFPNYSSELNVNALELDDSALYLCASSSNSGSPYEQYFGPGTRLTVT.

This clone occurred a few times. V and J are TRBV5-1 and TRBJ2-7; D call uncertain. This CDR3 comprises 13 residues. V was trimmed by 6 bases and J by 4 bases, leaving 14 bases between them. Germline loops: CDR1 SGHRS, CDR2 YFSETQ. The CDR3 DNA is TGCGCCAGCACATTAGGCGGAAGTTACGAGCAGTACTTC. Protein: CASTLGGSYEQYF.

As to this clone: This CDR3 is also generated by other DNA sequences in the sample. The chain uses TRBV29-1 and TRBJ1-5; the D gene is possibly TRBD1 (5 bases). Germline loops: CDR1 SQVTM, CDR2 ANQGSEA. Trimming removed 4 bases from V and 2 bases from J, with 12 bases in between. This CDR3 comprises 14 residues. This CDR3 is CSVVQGGGNQPQHF. The CDR3 DNA reads TGCAGCGTTGTGCAGGGAGGAGGCAATCAGCCCCAGCATTTT.

This clone was observed a single time. V and J are TRBV24-1 and TRBJ2-3; D is perhaps TRBD2 (5 bases). V was cut by 0 bases and J by 5 bases, with 11 bases left in between. The CDR3 loop spans 15 amino acids. Per the germline V gene, CDR1 is KGHDR and CDR2 is SFDVKD. In DNA form, the CDR3 reads TGTGCCACCAGTGATTTGTCTTCCGGGGAAGATACGCAGTATTTT. It translates to CATSDLSSGEDTQYF.

J is TRBJ2-3 and V is TRBV2; 11 nucleotides line up with TRBD2. Germline CDR1 reads SNHLY; CDR2 reads FYNNEI. The junction had 4 bases not matched to a gene; V was cut back by 4 bases and J by 4 bases. This CDR3 has 15 residues. The CDR3 nucleotides read TGTGCCAGCAGTGCGCTAGCGGGGGGTGCAGATACGCAGTATTTT. Its translation is CASSALAGGADTQYF. Combining the CDR3 with reference TRBV2 and TRBJ2-3 gives the whole variable domain EPEVTQTPSHQVTQMGQEVILRCVPISNHLYFYWYRQILGQKVEFLVSFYNNEISEKSEIFDDQFSVERPDGSNFTLKIRSTKLEDSAMYFCASSALAGGADTQYFGPGTRLTVL.